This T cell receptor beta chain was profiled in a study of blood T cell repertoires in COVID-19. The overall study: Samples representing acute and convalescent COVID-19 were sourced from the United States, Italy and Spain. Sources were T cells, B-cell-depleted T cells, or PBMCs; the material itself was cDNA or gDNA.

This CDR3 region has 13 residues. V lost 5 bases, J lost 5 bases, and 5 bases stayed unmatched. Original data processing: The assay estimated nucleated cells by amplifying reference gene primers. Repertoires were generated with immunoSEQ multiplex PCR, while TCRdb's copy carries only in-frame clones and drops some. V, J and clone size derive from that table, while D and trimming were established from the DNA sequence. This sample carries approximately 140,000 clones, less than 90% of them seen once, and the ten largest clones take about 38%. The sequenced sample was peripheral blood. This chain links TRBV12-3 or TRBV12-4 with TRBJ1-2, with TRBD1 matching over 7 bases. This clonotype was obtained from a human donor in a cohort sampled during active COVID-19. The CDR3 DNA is TGTGCCAGCAGTCGGGACAGCCTATATGGCTACACCTTC. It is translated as CASSRDSLYGYTF.